What follows are 13 T cell receptor beta chains derived from one specimen sequenced in a study of T cell repertoires in ileal Crohn's disease (dated by TCRdb to the late 2010s). Library construction relied on the immunoSEQ multiplex PCR assay. Imported from immuneACCESS, the table was reduced by TCRdb to in-frame sequences with V and J called. These copies leave out some clones; in studies compared against another copy, an unresolved V gene accounts for under half, and the cause of the remainder is not known. This sample is represented by about 15,000 clones; around 88% of them were singletons. The biggest ten clones account for around 5.6% of the sample. Sequenced sample: ileal tissue. These receptor sequences come from an adult with Crohn's disease.

The rearrangement links TRBV29-1 to TRBJ1-1, with D unclear. The V end lost 0 bases, the J end lost 5 bases, and 16 bases lay between the germline ends. CDR1 and CDR2 from the germline V gene are SQVTM and ANQGSEA. This CDR3 spans 15 amino acids. CDR3 in DNA: TGCAGCGTTGAAGATCCGAGGGAAGGCGCAACTGAAGCTTTCTTT. Translation: CSVEDPREGATEAFF. Filled out from reference TRBV29-1 and TRBJ1-1, the complete variable domain reads SAVISQKPSRDICQRGTSLTIQCQVDSQVTMMFWYRQQPGQSLTLIATANQGSEATYESGFVIDKFPISRPNLTFSTLTVSNMSPEDSSIYLCSVEDPREGATEAFFGQGTRLTVV.

This chain connects TRBV5-6 to TRBJ2-3; TRBD1 matches at 9 bases. J lost 3 bases, V lost 4 bases, and 9 bases had no gene match. Germline loops: CDR1 SGHDT, CDR2 YYEEEE. The CDR3 is 16 residues long. CDR3 coding DNA: TGTGCCAGCAGCATTACCGGGACAGGGATGACAGATACGCAGTATTTT. Amino acids: CASSITGTGMTDTQYF.

The chain is built from TRBV2 and TRBJ2-3; possible D gene TRBD1, 5 bases. V lost 5 bases to trimming and J lost 0 bases, with 6 bases between them. CDR1 and CDR2 (germline): SNHLY, FYNNEI. The CDR3 extends over 13 amino acids. CDR3 amino acids: CASSRQSTDTQYF. As DNA, the CDR3 is TGTGCCAGCAGTCGACAGAGCACAGATACGCAGTATTTT. Drawing the rest from reference TRBV2 and TRBJ2-3, the complete variable domain is EPEVTQTPSHQVTQMGQEVILRCVPISNHLYFYWYRQILGQKVEFLVSFYNNEISEKSEIFDDQFSVERPDGSNFTLKIRSTKLEDSAMYFCASSRQSTDTQYFGPGTRLTVL.

The chain uses TRBV12-5 and TRBJ2-2; D remains unclear. Germline-derived CDR1 and CDR2 are LGHNT and FRNRAP. V was clipped by 5 bases and J by 4 bases, with 11 bases between them. CDR3 length: 14 amino acids. The chain's CDR3 is CASGPQASTGELFF. As DNA, the CDR3 is TGTGCTAGTGGTCCCCAAGCTAGCACCGGGGAGCTGTTTTTT.

The chain is built from TRBV5-4 and TRBJ2-5; D unresolved. Germline lookup yields CDR1 SGHNT and CDR2 YYREEE (reference sequence). V lost 0 bases, J lost 1 base, and 7 bases lay in between. The CDR3 runs 14 residues. CDR3 amino acids: CASSLGRSQETQYF. DNA for the CDR3: TGTGCCAGCAGCTTGGGCAGATCCCAAGAGACCCAGTACTTC.

This clone appeared a single time. This chain links TRBV11-2 with TRBJ2-7; TRBD2 agrees at 11 bases. The CDR3 spans 15 residues. Germline CDR1 reads SGHAT; CDR2 reads FQNNGV. J gave up 3 bases and V 4 bases, and 5 bases lay outside the gene matches. The DNA of the CDR3 is TGTGCCAGCAGCTGGGGGACTAGCGGTAACTACGAGCAGTACTTC. Amino acid sequence: CASSWGTSGNYEQYF.

The chain uses TRBV13 and TRBJ1-5, with no clear D. V was shortened by 2 bases and J by 1 base, with 15 bases between the two germline ends. This CDR3 spans 17 amino acids. From germline, CDR1 is PRHDT and CDR2 FYEKMQ (reference sequence). CDR3 coding DNA: TGTGCCAGCAGCTTATTGGGAGCTGAAACCAGCAATCAGCCCCAGCATTTT. This encodes CASSLLGAETSNQPQHF.

J is TRBJ2-3 and V is TRBV9; 9 bases fit TRBD2. V was clipped by 2 bases and J by 0 bases; unmatched bases: 7. Germline V lookup: CDR1 SGDLS, CDR2 YYNGEE. The CDR3 runs to 17 residues. The CDR3 reads CASSVSTSGSSTDTQYF. The CDR3 nucleotides read TGTGCCAGCAGCGTCTCAACTAGCGGGTCTAGCACAGATACGCAGTATTTT.

The gene calls are TRBV19 and TRBJ2-5; D remains unclear. Germline values: CDR1 LNHDA, CDR2 SQIVND (reference sequence). The CDR3 totals 14 residues. Trimming shortened V by 4 bases and J by 6 bases, and 15 bases separated the two germline ends. The CDR3 region has the DNA TGTGCCAGTAGTACGCTTCTAGGCGTACAGACCCAGTACTTC. Protein: CASSTLLGVQTQYF.

This clone was seen a single time. The chain couples TRBV10-3 to TRBJ1-2, with 9 bases that match TRBD1. Trimming at V came to 6 bases and at J to 5 bases, leaving 10 bases not matched to a gene. The CDR3 loop spans 15 amino acids. Germline CDR1 ENHRY, CDR2 SYGVKD. The CDR3 here is CAIRISGQGGYGYTF. As DNA, the CDR3 is TGTGCCATCAGGATATCGGGACAGGGAGGTTATGGCTACACCTTC.

The rearrangement joins TRBV29-1 to TRBJ2-1; D possibly corresponds to TRBD2 (5 bases). Between the trimmed V and J ends, which lost 5 bases and 2 bases, there was a span of 13 bases. Germline V gene sequence: CDR1 SQVTM, CDR2 ANQGSEA. The CDR3 loop spans 14 amino acids. CDR3 DNA: TGCAGCGTTCCTAGCCAAAAAGCCTACAATGAGCAGTTCTTC. It yields the protein CSVPSQKAYNEQFF.

V and J are TRBV4-1 and TRBJ2-1; D perhaps matches TRBD2 (5 bases). Germline CDR1 and CDR2: MGHRA and YSYEKL. The CDR3 extends over 17 amino acids. V was trimmed by 0 bases and J by 0 bases, leaving 12 bases between them. This CDR3 reads CASSQEPRVSSYNEQFF. CDR3 nucleotide sequence: TGCGCCAGCAGCCAAGAACCGCGGGTGAGCTCCTACAATGAGCAGTTCTTC.

This clone has just a few counts. This chain uses TRBV11-3 with TRBJ2-7; D ambiguous. Per the germline V gene, CDR1 is SGHNT and CDR2 is YENEEA. V dropped 0 bases and J dropped 6 bases, with 9 bases sitting between them. This CDR3 is 13 amino acids long. The CDR3 reads CASSLDQEREQYF. For the CDR3, the DNA is TGTGCCAGCAGCTTAGATCAAGAGCGCGAGCAGTACTTC.